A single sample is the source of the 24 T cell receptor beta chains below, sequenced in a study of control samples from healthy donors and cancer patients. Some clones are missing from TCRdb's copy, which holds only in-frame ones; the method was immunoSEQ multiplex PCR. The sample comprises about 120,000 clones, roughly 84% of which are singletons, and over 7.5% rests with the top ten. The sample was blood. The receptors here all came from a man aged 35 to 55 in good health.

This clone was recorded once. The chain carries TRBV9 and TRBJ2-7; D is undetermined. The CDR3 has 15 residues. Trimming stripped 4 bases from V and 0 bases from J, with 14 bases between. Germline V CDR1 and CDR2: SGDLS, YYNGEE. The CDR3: CASSNRPGSSYEQYF. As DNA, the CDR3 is TGTGCCAGCAGCAACCGGCCCGGCAGCTCCTACGAGCAGTACTTC.

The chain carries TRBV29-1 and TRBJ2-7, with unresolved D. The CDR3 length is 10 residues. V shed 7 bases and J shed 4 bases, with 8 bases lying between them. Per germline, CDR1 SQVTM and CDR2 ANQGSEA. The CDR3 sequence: CSAADYEQYF. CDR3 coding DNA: TGCAGCGCGGCCGATTACGAGCAGTACTTC.

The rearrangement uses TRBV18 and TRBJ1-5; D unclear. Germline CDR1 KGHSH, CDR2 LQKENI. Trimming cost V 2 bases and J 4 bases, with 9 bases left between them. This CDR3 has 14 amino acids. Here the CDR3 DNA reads TGTGCCAGCTCACCAGAGCCCAGAAATCAGCCCCAGCATTTT. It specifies CASSPEPRNQPQHF.

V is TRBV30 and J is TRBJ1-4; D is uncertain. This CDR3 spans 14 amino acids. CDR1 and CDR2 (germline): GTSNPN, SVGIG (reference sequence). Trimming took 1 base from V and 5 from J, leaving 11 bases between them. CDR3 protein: CAWSDLGKNEKLFF. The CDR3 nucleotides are TGTGCCTGGAGTGACTTAGGGAAGAATGAAAAACTGTTTTTT.

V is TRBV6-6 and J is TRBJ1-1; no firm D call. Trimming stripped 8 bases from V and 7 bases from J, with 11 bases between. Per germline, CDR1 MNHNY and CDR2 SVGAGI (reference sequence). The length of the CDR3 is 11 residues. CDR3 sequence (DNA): TGTGCCAGCTCTCGAGGGAGTGAAGCTTTCTTT. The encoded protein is CASSRGSEAFF.

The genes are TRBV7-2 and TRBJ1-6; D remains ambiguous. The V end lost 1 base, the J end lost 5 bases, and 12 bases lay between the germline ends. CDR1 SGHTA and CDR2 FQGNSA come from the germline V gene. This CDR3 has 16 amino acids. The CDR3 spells CASSLEQLINNSPLHF. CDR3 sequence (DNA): TGTGCCAGCAGCTTAGAACAGCTTATTAATAATTCACCCCTCCACTTT.

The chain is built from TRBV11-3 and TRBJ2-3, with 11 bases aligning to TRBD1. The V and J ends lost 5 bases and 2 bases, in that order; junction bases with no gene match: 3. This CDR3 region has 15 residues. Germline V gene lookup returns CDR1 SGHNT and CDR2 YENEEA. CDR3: CASSPDRGPTDTQYF. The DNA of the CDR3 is TGTGCCAGCAGCCCGGACAGGGGGCCCACAGATACGCAGTATTTT.

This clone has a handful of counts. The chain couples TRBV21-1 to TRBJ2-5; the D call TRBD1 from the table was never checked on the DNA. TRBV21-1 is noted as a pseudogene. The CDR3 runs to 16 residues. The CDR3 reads CASSKGGGQERETQYF. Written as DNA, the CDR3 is TGTGCCAGCAGCAAAGGGGGAGGACAGGAGCGGGAGACCCAGTACTTC.

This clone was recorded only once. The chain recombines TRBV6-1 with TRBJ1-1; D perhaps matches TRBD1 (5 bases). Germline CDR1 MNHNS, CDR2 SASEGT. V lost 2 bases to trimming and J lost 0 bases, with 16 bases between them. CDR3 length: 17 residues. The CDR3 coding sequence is TGTGCCAGCAGTGAAACTGGGGGACGATATATGAACACTGAAGCTTTCTTT. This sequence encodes CASSETGGRYMNTEAFF.

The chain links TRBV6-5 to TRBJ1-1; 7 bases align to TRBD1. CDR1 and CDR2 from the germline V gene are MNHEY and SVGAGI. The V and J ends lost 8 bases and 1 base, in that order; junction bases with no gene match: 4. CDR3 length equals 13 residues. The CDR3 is CASFDRENTEAFF. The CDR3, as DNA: TGTGCCAGCTTTGACAGGGAGAACACTGAAGCTTTCTTT.

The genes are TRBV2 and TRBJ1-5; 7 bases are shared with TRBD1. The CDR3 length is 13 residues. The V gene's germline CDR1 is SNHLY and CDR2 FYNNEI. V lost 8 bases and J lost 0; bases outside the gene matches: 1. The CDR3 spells CASGTDSNQPQHF. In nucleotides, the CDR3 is TGTGCCAGCGGGACAGATAGCAATCAGCCCCAGCATTTT.

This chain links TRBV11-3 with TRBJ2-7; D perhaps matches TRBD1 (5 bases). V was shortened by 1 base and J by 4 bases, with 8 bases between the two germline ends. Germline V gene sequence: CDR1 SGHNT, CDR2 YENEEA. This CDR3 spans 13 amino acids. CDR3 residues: CASSLGRVYEQYF. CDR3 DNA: TGTGCCAGCAGCTTAGGCAGGGTATACGAGCAGTACTTC.

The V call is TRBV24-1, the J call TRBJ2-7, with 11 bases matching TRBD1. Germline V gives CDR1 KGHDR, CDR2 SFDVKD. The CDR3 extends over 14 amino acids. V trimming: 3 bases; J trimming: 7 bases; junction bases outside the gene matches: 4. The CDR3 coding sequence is TGTGCCACCAGTGATGGACAGGGGGCAAGTGAGCAGTACTTC. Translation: CATSDGQGASEQYF.

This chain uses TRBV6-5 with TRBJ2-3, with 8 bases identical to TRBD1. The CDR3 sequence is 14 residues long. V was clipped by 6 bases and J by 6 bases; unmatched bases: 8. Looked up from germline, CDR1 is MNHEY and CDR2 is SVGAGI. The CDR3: CASRRQGSVDTQYF. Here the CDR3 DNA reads TGTGCCAGCAGGAGACAGGGGAGCGTGGATACGCAGTATTTT.

The CDR3 here is CASSLFRWGTGELFF. CDR3 nucleotide sequence: TGTGCCAGCAGCTTATTCCGTTGGGGCACCGGGGAGCTGTTTTTT. The chain joins TRBV5-8 to TRBJ2-2; D gene uncertain. The length of the CDR3 is 15 residues. Germline V gives CDR1 SGHTS, CDR2 YDEGEE. Trimming removed 2 bases from V and 4 bases from J, with 12 bases in between. The whole variable domain, remainder taken from reference TRBV5-8 and TRBJ2-2, is EAGVTQSPTHLIKTRGQQATLRCSPISGHTSVYWYQQALGLGLQFLLWYDEGEERNRGNFPPRFSGRQFPNYSSELNVNALELEDSALYLCASSLFRWGTGELFFGEGSRLTVL.

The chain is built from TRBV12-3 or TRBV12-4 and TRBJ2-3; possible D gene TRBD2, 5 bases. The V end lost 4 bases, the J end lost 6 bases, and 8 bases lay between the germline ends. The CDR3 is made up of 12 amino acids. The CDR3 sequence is CASSSSRDTQYF. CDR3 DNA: TGTGCCAGCAGTTCTAGCCGCGATACGCAGTATTTT.

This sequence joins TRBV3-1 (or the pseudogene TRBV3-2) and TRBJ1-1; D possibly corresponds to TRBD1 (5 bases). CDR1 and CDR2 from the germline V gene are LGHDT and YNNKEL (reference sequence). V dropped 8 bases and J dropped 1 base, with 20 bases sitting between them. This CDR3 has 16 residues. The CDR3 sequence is CASPEGKDGRNTEAFF. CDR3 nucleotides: TGTGCCAGCCCAGAGGGGAAGGACGGTAGGAACACTGAAGCTTTCTTT.

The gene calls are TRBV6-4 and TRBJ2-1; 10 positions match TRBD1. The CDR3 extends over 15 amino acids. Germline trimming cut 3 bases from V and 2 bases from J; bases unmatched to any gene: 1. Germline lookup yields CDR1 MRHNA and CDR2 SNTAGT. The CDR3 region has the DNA TGTGCCAGCAGTGAGGGACAGGGGCCCTACAATGAGCAGTTCTTC. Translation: CASSEGQGPYNEQFF.

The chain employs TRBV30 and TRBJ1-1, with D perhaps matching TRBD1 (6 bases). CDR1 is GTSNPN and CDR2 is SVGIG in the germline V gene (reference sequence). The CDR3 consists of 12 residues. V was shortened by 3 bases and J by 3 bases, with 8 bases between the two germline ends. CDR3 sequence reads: CAWRQGYTEAFF. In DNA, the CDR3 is TGTGCCTGGAGACAGGGCTACACTGAAGCTTTCTTT.

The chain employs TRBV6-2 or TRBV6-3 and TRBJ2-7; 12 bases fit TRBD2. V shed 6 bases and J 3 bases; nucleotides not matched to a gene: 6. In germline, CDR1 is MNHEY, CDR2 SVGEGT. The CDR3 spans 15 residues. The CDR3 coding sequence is TGTGCCAGCAGCCGAACTAGCGGGGGGCTCTACGAGCAGTACTTC. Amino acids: CASSRTSGGLYEQYF.

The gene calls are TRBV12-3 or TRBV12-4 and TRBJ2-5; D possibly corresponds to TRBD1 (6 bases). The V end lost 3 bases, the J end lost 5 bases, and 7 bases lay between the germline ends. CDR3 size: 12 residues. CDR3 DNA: TGTGCCAGCAGTTTCCAGGGGGAGACCCAGTACTTC. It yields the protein CASSFQGETQYF.

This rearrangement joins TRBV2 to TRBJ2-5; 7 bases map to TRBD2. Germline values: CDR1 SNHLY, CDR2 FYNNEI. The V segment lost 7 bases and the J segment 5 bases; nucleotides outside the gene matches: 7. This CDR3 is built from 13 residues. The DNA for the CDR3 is TGTGCCAGCAAGGCCAGGGAGGGGGAGACCCAGTACTTC. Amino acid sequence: CASKAREGETQYF.

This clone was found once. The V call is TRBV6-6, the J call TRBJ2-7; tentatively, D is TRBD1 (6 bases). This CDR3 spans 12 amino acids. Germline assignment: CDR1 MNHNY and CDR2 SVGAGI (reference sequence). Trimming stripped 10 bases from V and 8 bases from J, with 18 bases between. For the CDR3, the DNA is TGTGCCACCCAGCAGGGGACCTCGCAGCAGTACTTC. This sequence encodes CATQQGTSQQYF.

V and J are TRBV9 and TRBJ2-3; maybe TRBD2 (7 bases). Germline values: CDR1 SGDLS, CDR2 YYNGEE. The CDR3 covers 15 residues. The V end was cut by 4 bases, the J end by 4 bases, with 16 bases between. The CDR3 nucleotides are TGTGCCAGCAGCCCAGGAGGGGGGGCCGCAGATACGCAGTATTTT. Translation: CASSPGGGAADTQYF.